The subject of this entry is one T cell receptor (beta chain). Its antigen is currently unknown. Specified time point: newly diagnosed GD, antithyroid drugs for less than 3 months. RNA isolated from PBMCs was used to make the TCR library. This specimen comes from a study of regulatory T cells in long-lasting Graves disease. Findings of the study overall: TCR diversity was lower in persistent Graves' patients than in newly diagnosed ones. Peripheral blood was the sole material, not thyroid tissue.

The V gene's germline CDR1 is LNHDA and CDR2 SQIVND (reference sequence). The CDR3 is 16 residues long. TCR beta libraries were built with iRepertoire HTBI primers and Arm-PCR of CDR3 regions. TCRdb recomputed calls from the multiplex PCR reads with MiXCR, one row per CDR3 protein. The sample yields about 400,000 distinct CDR3 sequences, around 15% seen once. These sequences were also reported in another study, on T cells in Graves' hyperthyroidism and ophthalmopathy. From that paper: Most thyroid clonotypes expanded above 0.001 appeared in blood too.

The V call is TRBV19, the J call TRBJ2-1; 9 bases map to TRBD2. The receptor was isolated from a woman between 18 and 30 years old with Graves disease. The specimen was peripheral blood mononuclear cells (PBMCs), collected at new diagnosis, from a patient treated with antithyroid drugs. CDR3 nucleotide sequence: TGTGCTAGTCGCCTAGCGGGGCTCAACTCCTACAATGAGCAGTTCTTC. This encodes CASRLAGLNSYNEQFF. Looking up the rest from reference TRBV19 and TRBJ2-1 gives the full variable domain: DGGITQSPKYLFRKEGQNVTLSCEQNLNHDAMYWYRQDPGQGLRLIYYSQIVNDFQKGDIAEGYSVSREKKESFPLTVTSAQKNPTAFYLCASRLAGLNSYNEQFFGPGTRLTVL.